This TCR beta chain was observed in a study of technical replicates of blood from a handful of donors. TCRdb's table, derived via immunoSEQ multiplex PCR, lists solely in-frame clones and lacks some. This sample has 56,000 or so clones, with roughly 95% found just once. The CDR3 spans 14 residues. Trimming at V came to 3 bases and at J to 6 bases, leaving 9 bases not matched to a gene. Per germline, CDR1 GTSNPN and CDR2 SVGIG (reference sequence). The sample comprised PBMCs. The TCR comes from a human donor in good health. Some clones in this sample may be carry-over from other donors' samples. V is TRBV30 and J is TRBJ2-7; 9 nucleotides align to TRBD2. The CDR3 sequence: CAWSSLAGPGEQYF. The CDR3 nucleotides are TGTGCCTGGAGCAGCCTAGCGGGACCAGGCGAGCAGTACTTC. The full variable domain, rest sourced from reference TRBV30 and TRBJ2-7, is SQTIHQWPATLVQPVGSPLSLECTVEGTSNPNLYWYRQAAGRGLQLLFYSVGIGQISSEVPQNLSASRPQDRQFILSSKKLLLSDSGFYLCAWSSLAGPGEQYFGPGTRLTVT.